This T cell receptor (beta chain) was retrieved from a study of T cells in Graves' hyperthyroidism and ophthalmopathy. General study points: Most clonotypes expanded in thyroid above 0.001 were likewise present in blood.

Germline CDR1 SGHVS, CDR2 FQNEAQ. CDR3 length equals 16 residues. V was clipped by 5 bases and J by 6 bases; unmatched bases: 6. This clonotype was seen a few times. Its antigen remains unidentified. The investigators amplified TCR beta CDR3 regions from RNA transcripts. TCR CDR3 regions were first amplified by RT-PCR with HTBI primers. One entry per CDR3 protein, called by TCRdb with MiXCR from the multiplex PCR reads. The table lists hundreds of thousands of distinct CDR3 sequences, less than 15% of them singletons. This TCR derives from a woman between 40 and 50 years old with Graves' hyperthyroidism. The sample comprised blood. The V and J genes are TRBV7-8 and TRBJ2-3; 15 bases agree with TRBD2. The CDR3 DNA follows: TGTGCCAGCAGCACGGGACTAGCGGGAGGTTTGGATACGCAGTATTTT. This sequence encodes CASSTGLAGGLDTQYF. The full variable domain, rest sourced from reference TRBV7-8 and TRBJ2-3, is GAGVSQSPRYKVAKRGQDVALRCDPISGHVSLFWYQQALGQGPEFLTYFQNEAQLDKSGLPSDRFFAERPEGSVSTLKIQRTQQEDSAVYLCASSTGLAGGLDTQYFGPGTRLTVL.